These 32 T cell receptor beta chains were all obtained from the same sample, sequenced in a study of OX40 agonist ivuxolimab in advanced cancers. Here immunoSEQ multiplex PCR was the method, and the copy in TCRdb shows in-frame clones only, minus some. This sample has roughly 80,000 clones, with around nine tenths found just once. Sequencing used CD4+ or CD8+ T cells sorted from blood, obtained in a trial of the OX40 agonist ivuxolimab. These receptors all come from an adult with an advanced solid tumor such as melanoma, head and neck, liver or kidney cancer.

The rearrangement uses TRBV7-8 and TRBJ2-7, with D unclear. V lost 0 bases and J 4 bases, leaving 7 bases between the germline ends. Per germline, CDR1 SGHVS and CDR2 FQNEAQ. The CDR3 contains 13 residues. In DNA, the CDR3 is TGTGCCAGCAGCTTAGCGGGATCGTACGAGCAGTACTTC. This translates into CASSLAGSYEQYF.

The chain recombines TRBV9 with TRBJ2-5; 9 bases match TRBD2. J was trimmed by 1 base and V by 0 bases; bases with no gene match: 1. Germline V gene lookup returns CDR1 SGDLS and CDR2 YYNGEE. The CDR3 is 15 amino acids. DNA for the CDR3: TGTGCCAGCAGCGTAGAGCGGGGGGCCCAAGAGACCCAGTACTTC. Translation: CASSVERGAQETQYF.

DNA of the CDR3: TGTGCCAGCAGAAACAGGGAGAACACTGAAGCTTTCTTT. Protein: CASRNRENTEAFF. This chain links TRBV6-5 with TRBJ1-1; tentatively, D is TRBD1 (6 bases). There are 13 residues in the CDR3. V was trimmed by 6 bases and J by 1 base, leaving 9 bases between them. Looked up from germline, CDR1 is MNHEY and CDR2 is SVGAGI.

This clone was recorded only once. V and J are TRBV7-2 and TRBJ2-5; D might be TRBD2 (5 bases). Trimming stripped 2 bases from V and 1 base from J, with 14 bases between. Germline CDR1 SGHTA, CDR2 FQGNSA. This CDR3 spans 16 amino acids. CDR3 sequence reads: CASSLYPGSPQETQYF. CDR3 nucleotide sequence: TGTGCCAGCAGCTTATACCCGGGGTCTCCCCAAGAGACCCAGTACTTC.

The J gene is TRBJ1-5, the V gene TRBV19, with TRBD1 identical over 8 bases. The germline gives CDR1 LNHDA, CDR2 SQIVND (reference sequence). CDR3 size: 17 residues. Trimming took 7 bases from V and 1 from J; bases not matched to a gene: 12. CDR3 in amino acids: CASTLRTGRMSNQPQHF. CDR3 in DNA: TGTGCCAGTACTCTCCGGACAGGGAGGATGAGCAATCAGCCCCAGCATTTT.

V gene TRBV6-5 combines with J gene TRBJ2-5; maybe TRBD1 (5 bases). The CDR3 loop spans 13 amino acids. The ends were cut back, 5 bases at V and 5 bases at J, with 12 bases in the middle. Germline loops: CDR1 MNHEY, CDR2 SVGAGI. CDR3 amino acids: CASSRRAMETQYF. CDR3 DNA: TGTGCCAGCAGTCGCAGGGCAATGGAGACCCAGTACTTC.

The J gene is TRBJ2-3, the V gene TRBV30; no definite D call. CDR1 is GTSNPN and CDR2 is SVGIG in the germline V gene (reference sequence). The CDR3 sequence is 14 residues long. Trimming removed 1 base from V and 4 bases from J, with 12 bases in between. CDR3: CAWSANRKADTQYF. CDR3 DNA sequence: TGTGCCTGGAGTGCCAACCGGAAGGCAGATACGCAGTATTTT. Full variable domain (remainder filled in from reference TRBV30 and TRBJ2-3): SQTIHQWPATLVQPVGSPLSLECTVEGTSNPNLYWYRQAAGRGLQLLFYSVGIGQISSEVPQNLSASRPQDRQFILSSKKLLLSDSGFYLCAWSANRKADTQYFGPGTRLTVL.

This chain joins TRBV7-2 and TRBJ2-1; no reliable D call. This CDR3 contains 11 residues. The V end was cut by 6 bases, the J end by 5 bases, with 5 bases between. Germline V lookup: CDR1 SGHTA, CDR2 FQGNSA. DNA for the CDR3: TGTGCCAGCAGGCAAAACAATGAGCAGTTCTTC. Translated: CASRQNNEQFF.

This clone appeared a few times. This chain connects TRBV2 to TRBJ2-3; D is tentatively TRBD1 or TRBD2 (7 bases each). This CDR3 is built from 15 residues. The V end was cut by 6 bases, the J end by 6 bases, with 19 bases between. From germline, CDR1 is SNHLY and CDR2 FYNNEI. In DNA, the CDR3 is TGTGCCAGCAGCCAACTCGCCCAGGGGGGGGATACGCAGTATTTT. This sequence encodes CASSQLAQGGDTQYF.

The chain couples TRBV19 to TRBJ2-5; D may be TRBD1 (7 bases). Trimming pared 0 bases from V and 5 bases from J, leaving 13 bases between. This CDR3 is 15 amino acids long. Germline V gives CDR1 LNHDA, CDR2 SQIVND (reference sequence). CDR3 sequence (DNA): TGTGCCAGTAGTATAGATTCACAGGGGAGGGAGACCCAGTACTTC. It codes for CASSIDSQGRETQYF.

The J gene is TRBJ1-5, the V gene TRBV6-6; D might be TRBD1 (5 bases). Germline lookup yields CDR1 MNHNY and CDR2 SVGAGI (reference sequence). V was trimmed by 9 bases and J by 1 base, leaving 7 bases between them. The CDR3 runs 12 residues. The CDR3 DNA reads TGTGCCAGGGGGGGGAGCAATCAGCCCCAGCATTTT. Its translation is CARGGSNQPQHF.

The genes are TRBV29-1 and TRBJ2-7; D not certain. With 4 bases removed from V and 0 bases from J, the gap between germline ends came to 4 bases. The CDR3 totals 11 residues. Germline V lookup: CDR1 SQVTM, CDR2 ANQGSEA. The DNA of the CDR3 is TGCAGCGTTGGAGTCTCCTACGAGCAGTACTTC. Protein product: CSVGVSYEQYF.

V and J are TRBV7-3 and TRBJ2-5; TRBD2 matches at 10 bases. The germline V gene has CDR1 SGHTA and CDR2 FQGTGA. CDR3 length: 15 residues. The V and J ends lost 2 bases and 5 bases, in that order; junction bases with no gene match: 5. The CDR3 reads CASSLGLAERETQYF. CDR3 sequence (DNA): TGTGCCAGCAGCTTAGGACTAGCGGAGAGGGAGACCCAGTACTTC.

This chain uses TRBV4-1 with TRBJ2-3; unclear D gene. V was trimmed by 0 bases and J by 5 bases, leaving 6 bases between them. This CDR3 spans 13 amino acids. Looked up from germline, CDR1 is MGHRA and CDR2 is YSYEKL. The CDR3: CASSQELGDTQYF. As DNA, the CDR3 is TGCGCCAGCAGCCAAGAACTGGGAGATACGCAGTATTTT.

The gene calls are TRBV7-6 and TRBJ1-3; D might be TRBD1 (6 bases). Germline V gene lookup returns CDR1 SGHVS and CDR2 FNYEAQ. The CDR3 covers 15 residues. Trimming pared 5 bases from V and 3 bases from J, leaving 14 bases between. The CDR3 reads CASSPQGKIGNTIYF. As DNA, the CDR3 is TGTGCCAGCAGCCCCCAGGGGAAGATTGGAAACACCATATATTTT.

The chain carries TRBV6-5 and TRBJ2-3; D gene unclear. Germline CDR1 MNHEY, CDR2 SVGAGI. The CDR3 covers 13 residues. Trimming cost V 3 bases and J 11 bases, with 15 bases left between them. CDR3 region: CASSYNLSPEQYF. CDR3 in DNA: TGTGCCAGCAGTTATAATCTATCCCCCGAGCAGTATTTT.

This sequence joins TRBV18 and TRBJ2-1, with D perhaps matching TRBD2 (5 bases). This CDR3 region has 13 residues. Germline-derived CDR1 and CDR2 are KGHSH and LQKENI. The V end was cut by 5 bases, the J end by 6 bases, with 11 bases between. The CDR3 region is CASSFVRGNEQFF. CDR3 nucleotides: TGTGCCAGCTCATTTGTCCGGGGCAATGAGCAGTTCTTC. Looking up the rest from reference TRBV18 and TRBJ2-1 gives the full variable domain: NAGVMQNPRHLVRRRGQEARLRCSPMKGHSHVYWYRQLPEEGLKFMVYLQKENIIDESGMPKERFSAEFPKEGPSILRIQQVVRGDSAAYFCASSFVRGNEQFFGPGTRLTVL.

The genes are TRBV19 and TRBJ2-3, with unresolved D. Germline V gives CDR1 LNHDA, CDR2 SQIVND (reference sequence). V lost 3 bases, J lost 5 bases, and 9 bases lay in between. This CDR3 spans 13 amino acids. CDR3: CASSIPLGDTQYF. CDR3 bases: TGTGCCAGTAGTATCCCCTTAGGAGATACGCAGTATTTT.

The chain carries TRBV5-1 and TRBJ2-7; TRBD1 aligns across 8 bases. The CDR3 length is 13 residues. Germline V CDR1 and CDR2: SGHRS, YFSETQ. V dropped 4 bases and J dropped 4; count of bases not matched to a gene: 4. CDR3 in amino acids: CASSTGQGYEQYF. The CDR3 bases are TGCGCCAGCAGCACAGGACAGGGTTACGAGCAGTACTTC.

V gene TRBV19 combines with J gene TRBJ2-5; TRBD1 agrees at 10 bases. Losses at the gene ends were 6 bases for V and 7 bases for J; bases not matched to a gene: 8. Germline V gene data show CDR1 as LNHDA and CDR2 as SQIVND (reference sequence). The CDR3 runs to 14 residues. The CDR3 DNA follows: TGTGCCAGTAGAATGGGGACAGGGGATGCGACCCAGTACTTC. Translated: CASRMGTGDATQYF. Based on the CDR3 plus reference TRBV19 and TRBJ2-5, the full variable domain is DGGITQSPKYLFRKEGQNVTLSCEQNLNHDAMYWYRQDPGQGLRLIYYSQIVNDFQKGDIAEGYSVSREKKESFPLTVTSAQKNPTAFYLCASRMGTGDATQYFGPGTRLLVL.

This chain connects TRBV11-3 to TRBJ2-1, with 10 bases lining up with TRBD2. The CDR3 totals 16 residues. J lost 8 bases, V lost 5 bases, and 12 bases had no gene match. CDR1 is SGHNT and CDR2 is YENEEA in the germline V gene. The CDR3 spells CASSPSLGGTSDEQFF. The DNA of the CDR3 is TGTGCCAGCAGCCCGTCTTTAGGGGGGACTAGCGATGAGCAGTTCTTC.

The chain recombines TRBV4-3 with TRBJ2-4, with a possible D match to TRBD2 (5 bases). The CDR3 consists of 13 residues. Germline V lookup: CDR1 LGHNA, CDR2 YSLEER. With 4 bases removed from V and 8 bases from J, the gap between germline ends came to 12 bases. CDR3 sequence: CASSLLGRDIQYF. CDR3 nucleotide sequence: TGCGCCAGCAGCCTCTTAGGGCGGGACATTCAGTACTTC.

The chain is built from TRBV7-2 and TRBJ2-3; D is ambiguous. V dropped 3 bases and J dropped 4 bases, with 5 bases sitting between them. This CDR3 is built from 12 residues. Germline V gene data show CDR1 as SGHTA and CDR2 as FQGNSA. This CDR3 is CASSFRSDTQYF. The CDR3 nucleotides are TGTGCCAGCAGCTTCCGGTCAGATACGCAGTATTTT.

On this clone: One end of the junction does not line up with germline, which may come from a read error. The rearrangement uses TRBV2 and TRBJ1-5, with 7 nucleotides matching TRBD1. The germline V gene encodes CDR1 SNHLY and CDR2 FYNNEI. This CDR3 is 15 amino acids long. CDR3 sequence reads: CASKRAGGGNQPQHF. The CDR3 nucleotides are TGTGCCAGCAAAAGGGCAGGGGGTGGCAATCAACCCCAGCATTTT.

Details on this clone: In the same sample, other DNA sequences code for this CDR3. V and J are TRBV6-4 and TRBJ1-2; D perhaps matches TRBD1 (5 bases). This CDR3 comprises 13 residues. CDR1 and CDR2 (germline): MRHNA, SNTAGT. V lost 0 bases and J lost 6, with 8 bases in between. This CDR3 reads CASSDSGGNGYTF. CDR3 nucleotides: TGTGCCAGCAGTGACTCGGGGGGTAATGGCTACACCTTC.

V usage is TRBV5-4 and J usage is TRBJ1-2; D is perhaps TRBD1 (5 bases). The CDR3 is 14 residues long. The ends were cut back, 4 bases at V and 1 base at J, with 11 bases in the middle. The V gene's germline CDR1 is SGHNT and CDR2 YYREEE (reference sequence). Written as DNA, the CDR3 is TGTGCCAGCAGCCCAGACAGTTTTAACTATGGCTACACCTTC. Protein product: CASSPDSFNYGYTF.

The rearrangement joins TRBV15 to TRBJ2-5, with D uncertain. V lost 0 bases and J lost 4, with 6 bases in between. The CDR3 has 13 residues. Germline CDR1 LNHNV, CDR2 YYDKDF (reference sequence). As DNA, the CDR3 is TGTGCCACCAGCAGAGATGACCGAGAGACCCAGTACTTC. Its protein product is CATSRDDRETQYF.

The rearrangement links TRBV7-8 to TRBJ2-1, with TRBD2 identical over 11 bases. V lost 2 bases and J lost 6; bases outside the gene matches: 6. There are 16 residues in the CDR3. Germline values: CDR1 SGHVS, CDR2 FQNEAQ. The CDR3 loop reads CASSLFRLAGGNEQFF. CDR3 nucleotide sequence: TGTGCCAGCAGCTTATTTCGGCTAGCGGGAGGCAATGAGCAGTTCTTC.

The CDR3 spells CASTDQGPKGGPLHF. The CDR3, as DNA: TGTGCCAGTACCGATCAGGGCCCGAAAGGGGGCCCCCTCCACTTT. The chain combines TRBV19 with TRBJ1-6; 7 bases are shared with TRBD1. The CDR3 spans 15 residues. The junction had 16 bases not matched to a gene; V was cut back by 7 bases and J by 13 bases. CDR1 and CDR2 from the germline V gene are LNHDA and SQIVND (reference sequence). The full variable domain, completed using reference TRBV19 and TRBJ1-6, is DGGITQSPKYLFRKEGQNVTLSCEQNLNHDAMYWYRQDPGQGLRLIYYSQIVNDFQKGDIAEGYSVSREKKESFPLTVTSAQKNPTAFYLCASTDQGPKGGPLHFGNGTRLTVT.

The gene calls are TRBV7-3 and TRBJ1-1; TRBD1 is a possible D gene (6 bases). V was pared by 5 bases and J by 4 bases, with 11 bases between. The CDR3 has 13 residues. Germline CDR1 reads SGHTA; CDR2 reads FQGTGA. DNA of the CDR3: TGTGCCAGCAGCCAACAAGGGGGCACTGAAGCTTTCTTT. Translated: CASSQQGGTEAFF.

This chain joins TRBV9 and TRBJ2-1; D could derive from TRBD1 or TRBD2 (5 bases each). This CDR3 is 15 amino acids long. CDR1 and CDR2 from the germline V gene are SGDLS and YYNGEE. V lost 7 bases and J lost 0, with 14 bases in between. CDR3: CASPLPGGSYNEQFF. The CDR3 bases are TGTGCCAGCCCTTTGCCTGGGGGCTCCTACAATGAGCAGTTCTTC.

This clone was seen a few times. The chain combines TRBV2 with TRBJ2-5; TRBD2 matches 9 bases. Germline CDR1 reads SNHLY; CDR2 reads FYNNEI. V gave up 7 bases and J gave up 8 bases; unmatched junction bases: 11. The CDR3 covers 14 residues. The CDR3 loop is CASTLAGGHATQYF. DNA of the CDR3: TGTGCCAGCACCTTGGCGGGGGGGCACGCAACCCAGTACTTC.